The rows below give T cell receptor beta chains drawn from one sample of a study of chemoradiotherapy in HPV16-positive cancers. Method: immunoSEQ multiplex PCR; TCRdb's copy keeps in-frame clones and lacks some. The table lists about 12,000 clones, around 77% of them singletons. This sample was taken from a patient who underwent chemoradiotherapy. The receptors originated from a human donor with HPV-associated anogenital cancer. The CDR3 runs from the conserved cysteine through the conserved F or W.

J	V	length	CDR3
TRBJ1-5	TRBV19	12	CARMTGNQPQHF
TRBJ2-7	TRBV6-1	14	CASSERGDRYEQYF
TRBJ2-7	TRBV5-1	13	CASSGRTAYEQYF
TRBJ1-2	TRBV7-8	20	CASSFLSIRRVENRAYGYTF
TRBJ1-2	TRBV4-3	15	CASSPEGQFAIGYTF
TRBJ2-4	TRBV11-2	12	CASSGADRGQYF
TRBJ2-2	TRBV11-2	14	CASSLDWDTGELFF
TRBJ1-1	TRBV19	12	CASSILNTEAFF
TRBJ2-2	TRBV7-2	15	CASSLQGATTGELFF
TRBJ1-6	TRBV19	15	CASSIVKGGDSPLHF
TRBJ2-7	TRBV11-3	12	CASGQAPYEQYF
TRBJ2-3	TRBV4-3	17	CASSQGFRTDYTDTQYF
TRBJ2-5	TRBV5-5	13	CASRTDRGETQYF
TRBJ2-5	TRBV7-8	13	CASSLNRQETQYF
TRBJ1-6	TRBV7-2	14	CASSLVLENPDLHF
TRBJ1-1	TRBV6-1	11	CASSAHTEAFF
TRBJ2-3	TRBV4-3	14	CASSRDDSTDTQYF
TRBJ1-2	TRBV4-1	15	CASSQVTSTRFGYTF
TRBJ1-2	TRBV18	14	CASSPTGAYYGYTF
TRBJ1-2	TRBV28	15	CASNSWKGQGYGYTF
TRBJ2-1	TRBV19	19	CASSTTSNPGRKSYNEQFF
TRBJ1-4	TRBV19	16	CASSMRGGGVNEKLFF
TRBJ2-3	TRBV7-3	14	CASSFGGPGDTQYF
TRBJ2-7	TRBV6-1	13	CASSAAASYEQYF
TRBJ2-5	TRBV7-2	12	CASRSGAETQYF
TRBJ1-2	TRBV10-3	10	CARRGYGYTF
TRBJ2-3	TRBV11-3	16	CASSLKRTVSTDTQYF
TRBJ2-5	TRBV6-5	15	CASSRLAGGHETQYF
TRBJ2-7	TRBV7-2	15	CASRQDRGVAYEQYF